Below are 15 T cell receptor beta chains sequenced from a single sample in a study of post-analysis software for immune sequencing data. Study outcomes and limitations: Four to six TRBV segments were more frequent in patients than controls; TRBV5-6, TRBV5-1 and TRBV20-1 belonged to this group.

TCR beta libraries were prepared from cDNA with unique molecular identifiers. In TCRdb, the PCR reads were re-called with MiXCR into one record per CDR3 protein. The sample records approximately 440,000 distinct CDR3 sequences, approximately 46% being singletons. These TCRs are of unknown antigen specificity. Sequencing used blood. Receptor source: a girl aged 5-17 years with multiple sclerosis.

Concerning this clonotype itself: The junction differs from germline at one of its ends, possibly a read error. V is TRBV20-1 and J is TRBJ2-1; 11 bases align to TRBD2. CDR1 DFQATT and CDR2 SNEGSKA come from the germline V gene (reference sequence). This CDR3 contains 14 residues. For the CDR3, the DNA is TGCGGTGCCAACCGACTAGCGGGGTACAATGAGCAGTTCTTC. This gives the protein CGANRLAGYNEQFF.

The chain combines TRBV12-3 or TRBV12-4 with TRBJ2-1, with 11 nucleotides matching TRBD2. The J segment lost 8 bases and the V segment lost 5 bases, leaving 2 bases of the junction unmatched. CDR3 length: 13 residues. For the CDR3, the DNA is TGTGCCAGCAGTCTTAGCGGGAGGGATGAGCAGTTCTTC. This gives the protein CASSLSGRDEQFF.

V is TRBV4-2 and J is TRBJ2-3, with no clear D. This CDR3 has 15 residues. Between the trimmed V and J ends, which lost 0 bases and 4 bases, there was a span of 11 bases. Germline V gene lookup returns CDR1 LGHNA and CDR2 YNFKEQ. CDR3 amino acids: CASSQDQATADTQYF. In nucleotides, the CDR3 is TGTGCCAGCAGCCAAGATCAAGCAACGGCAGATACGCAGTATTTT.

This clonotype has a handful of counts. The chain links TRBV20-1 to TRBJ2-7, with 8 bases fitting TRBD2. The CDR3 runs 16 residues. Trimming cost V 3 bases and J 3 bases; bases outside gene matches: 13. CDR1 and CDR2 from the germline V gene are DFQATT and SNEGSKA (reference sequence). In DNA, the CDR3 is TGCAGTGCTAGGCACCATAGCGGGGCAAGGGGCTACGAGCAGTACTTC. Protein: CSARHHSGARGYEQYF.

This chain connects TRBV10-3 to TRBJ2-1; D perhaps matches TRBD2 (6 bases). Trimming shortened V by 6 bases and J by 6 bases, and 15 bases separated the two germline ends. Germline loops: CDR1 ENHRY, CDR2 SYGVKD. CDR3 length: 14 residues. The chain's CDR3 is CAIRPEGLSNEQFF. As DNA, the CDR3 is TGTGCCATCAGACCCGAGGGACTCAGCAATGAGCAGTTCTTC.

The genes are TRBV7-9 and TRBJ2-7; 9 bases line up with TRBD1. The germline V gene has CDR1 SEHNR and CDR2 FQNEAQ (reference sequence). The CDR3 extends over 15 amino acids. V lost 5 bases to trimming and J lost 4 bases; unmatched junction nucleotides: 9. This chain's CDR3 is CASSQDGTGRYEQYF. The CDR3 DNA is TGTGCCAGCAGCCAGGATGGGACAGGGAGGTACGAGCAGTACTTC.

This clonotype was detected only a few times. The chain links TRBV10-3 to TRBJ1-2; D is unclear. Germline-derived CDR1 and CDR2 are ENHRY and SYGVKD. CDR3 size: 14 residues. With 0 bases removed from V and 6 bases from J, the gap between germline ends came to 11 bases. The CDR3 sequence is CAISESPDPNGYTF. Here the CDR3 DNA reads TGTGCCATCAGTGAGTCCCCCGACCCAAATGGCTACACCTTC.

In the case of this clonotype: The junction shows a germline mismatch at one end, possibly a read error. The chain has TRBV28 and TRBJ2-6; the D gene is possibly TRBD1 (5 bases). The CDR3 is 13 residues long. CDR1 and CDR2 (germline): MDHEN, SYDVKM. The CDR3 DNA is TGTGCCAGCCTGCGGTCTGGGGCCAACGTCCGGACTTTC. As protein: CASLRSGANVRTF.

This chain uses TRBV5-1 with TRBJ2-7, with D possibly matching TRBD2 (5 bases). This CDR3 spans 15 amino acids. Germline V gene data show CDR1 as SGHRS and CDR2 as YFSETQ. V was shortened by 0 bases and J by 2 bases, with 12 bases between the two germline ends. In DNA, the CDR3 is TGCGCCAGCAGCTTGGGGAGCGGATTAACCTACGAGCAGTACTTC. Translation gives CASSLGSGLTYEQYF.

The V call is TRBV7-9, the J call TRBJ2-7, with TRBD1 identical over 7 bases. CDR1 SEHNR and CDR2 FQNEAQ come from the germline V gene (reference sequence). Unmatched junction bases numbered 5, after V lost 2 bases and J lost 1 base. The CDR3 runs to 15 residues. The CDR3, as DNA: TGTGCCAGCAGCTTAACAAGACAGGGTTCCTACGAGCAGTACTTC. This sequence encodes CASSLTRQGSYEQYF.

This rearrangement joins TRBV5-1 to TRBJ2-1, with TRBD2 identical over 8 bases. J lost 5 bases, V lost 4 bases, and 8 bases had no gene match. CDR1 and CDR2 (germline): SGHRS, YFSETQ. The CDR3 sequence is 15 residues long. The CDR3 region is CASSPSGSLDNEQFF. The CDR3 nucleotides read TGCGCCAGCAGCCCGAGCGGGAGTCTGGACAATGAGCAGTTCTTC.

This sequence joins TRBV20-1 and TRBJ1-1; D perhaps matches TRBD1 (5 bases). Germline V gene data show CDR1 as DFQATT and CDR2 as SNEGSKA (reference sequence). Trimming took 6 bases from V and 4 from J, leaving 15 bases between them. The CDR3 loop spans 13 amino acids. The CDR3 region has the DNA TGCAGTGCCACACGTGGGGGGAGCACTGAAGCTTTCTTT. Protein sequence: CSATRGGSTEAFF.

The chain combines TRBV6-5 with TRBJ2-7, with D unresolved. Between the trimmed V and J ends, which lost 5 bases and 3 bases, there was a span of 11 bases. Germline CDR1 reads MNHEY; CDR2 reads SVGAGI. The CDR3 is 13 residues long. In DNA form, the CDR3 reads TGTGCCAGCAGTAATCCCCTTTTCTACGAGCAGTACTTC. This gives the protein CASSNPLFYEQYF.

The J gene is TRBJ1-1, the V gene TRBV11-2; D gene ambiguous. The CDR3 length is 13 residues. Per germline, CDR1 SGHAT and CDR2 FQNNGV. Trimming stripped 0 bases from V and 8 bases from J, with 10 bases between. The CDR3 protein is CASSLDLSREAFF. Here the CDR3 DNA reads TGTGCCAGCAGCTTAGATCTGTCAAGGGAAGCTTTCTTT.

V and J are TRBV5-5 and TRBJ2-7; a possible D gene is TRBD2 (5 bases). The CDR3 runs to 14 residues. Germline CDR1 reads SGHKS; CDR2 reads YYEKEE (reference sequence). V was shortened by 2 bases and J by 1 base, with 10 bases between the two germline ends. Written as DNA, the CDR3 is TGTGCCAGCAGCTTTTCTGGGGAGTCCTACGAGCAGTACTTC. It specifies CASSFSGESYEQYF.